The 14 T cell receptor beta chains in this list originate from one sample, sequenced in a study of beta chain features in type 1 diabetes. Reverse transcribing all isolated RNA meant expressed TCRB transcripts were sequenced. Produced via immunoSEQ multiplex PCR; TCRdb's table is partial and in-frame only. The repertoire consists of around 330,000 clones, with roughly 11% occurring once and the leading ten covering under 0.02%. The sample taken for sequencing was naive CD4+ T cells from blood. Every receptor here comes from a woman in her twenties or thirties in good health.

This chain links TRBV30 with TRBJ1-1; 11 bases fit TRBD1. V gave up 3 bases and J gave up 8 bases; unmatched junction bases: 2. Germline lookup yields CDR1 GTSNPN and CDR2 SVGIG (reference sequence). The CDR3 contains 12 residues. CDR3 amino acids: CAWRWDRGEAFF. The CDR3 region has the DNA TGTGCCTGGAGATGGGACAGGGGGGAAGCTTTCTTT.

The DNA for the CDR3 is TGTGCCAGTAGTACACCCTCGACAGGCCAAGAGACCCAGTACTTC. It encodes CASSTPSTGQETQYF. The J gene is TRBJ2-5, the V gene TRBV19, with D possibly being TRBD1 (6 bases). The CDR3 loop spans 15 amino acids. With 4 bases removed from V and 1 base from J, the gap between germline ends came to 13 bases. Per the germline V gene, CDR1 is LNHDA and CDR2 is SQIVND (reference sequence).

This clone was detected only a few times. The V call is TRBV29-1, the J call TRBJ1-1, with no clear D. This CDR3 region has 10 residues. CDR1 and CDR2 (germline): SQVTM, ANQGSEA. V dropped 5 bases and J dropped 9 bases, with 10 bases sitting between them. CDR3 sequence: CSVFSEKAFF. The CDR3 DNA follows: TGCAGCGTTTTCAGTGAAAAAGCTTTCTTT.

This chain joins TRBV6-5 and TRBJ2-7; weak D call: TRBD1 (5 bases). Germline lookup yields CDR1 MNHEY and CDR2 SVGAGI. Trimming took 10 bases from V and 2 from J, leaving 12 bases between them. The CDR3 has 12 residues. CDR3 sequence: CATRQPPYEQYF. The CDR3 coding sequence is TGTGCCACCAGACAGCCACCCTACGAGCAGTACTTC.

This clone was detected a few times. This chain uses TRBV7-3 with TRBJ2-6; D is possibly TRBD2 (6 bases). Germline values: CDR1 SGHTA, CDR2 FQGTGA. This CDR3 spans 18 amino acids. V dropped 5 bases and J dropped 0 bases, with 17 bases sitting between them. The CDR3 is CASSLISGTRSGANVLTF. The CDR3 DNA is TGTGCCAGCAGCCTAATTAGCGGAACCCGCTCTGGGGCCAACGTCCTGACTTTC.

This clone was detected a few times. The V gene is TRBV5-4, the J gene TRBJ1-1; 8 bases map to TRBD1. CDR3 length: 15 residues. The J segment lost 2 bases and the V segment lost 4 bases, leaving 7 bases of the junction unmatched. Germline values: CDR1 SGHNT, CDR2 YYREEE (reference sequence). CDR3 region: CASSPYRGTNTEAFF. The CDR3 region has the DNA TGTGCCAGCAGCCCTTACAGGGGGACTAACACTGAAGCTTTCTTT.

The CDR3 spells CASSPRGAGGTDTQYF. CDR3 DNA: TGCGCCAGCAGTCCCCGGGGAGCGGGTGGCACAGATACGCAGTATTTT. The rearrangement links TRBV4-3 to TRBJ2-3; tentatively, D is TRBD2 (6 bases). V lost 6 bases and J lost 1, with 17 bases in between. This CDR3 has 16 residues. The germline CDR1 and CDR2 sequences are LGHNA and YSLEER.

This clone was found a few times. V usage is TRBV25-1 and J usage is TRBJ2-3, with TRBD2 identical over 11 bases. This CDR3 contains 16 residues. After removal of 4 bases from V and 2 bases from J, the junction contained 5 bases not matched to a gene. CDR1 is MGHDK, CDR2 SYGVNS, per germline. For the CDR3, the DNA is TGTGCCAGCAGTGGGGGACTAGCGGAGTTCACAGATACGCAGTATTTT. Protein: CASSGGLAEFTDTQYF.

The V and J genes are TRBV21-1 and TRBJ2-7; the D call in the table, TRBD2, was not verified against the DNA. TRBV21-1 is given as a pseudogene. This CDR3 comprises 14 residues. The chain's CDR3 is CASSNSGRANEQYF. In DNA, the CDR3 is TGTGCCAGCAGCAATAGCGGGAGGGCCAACGAGCAGTACTTC.

This sequence joins TRBV2 and TRBJ1-3; TRBD1 is a possible D gene (5 bases). Trimming left V 2 bases short and J 1 base short, with 9 bases between. Germline V gene lookup returns CDR1 SNHLY and CDR2 FYNNEI. This CDR3 has 15 residues. CDR3 in DNA: TGTGCCAGCAGTGAAAGGGGTGCTTCTGGAAACACCATATATTTT. Amino acid sequence: CASSERGASGNTIYF.

Turning to this clone: Other nucleotide sequences from this sample produce the same CDR3. The V and J genes are TRBV28 and TRBJ1-2, with D uncertain. This CDR3 is built from 13 residues. Trimming cost V 1 base and J 4 bases, with 7 bases left between them. From germline, CDR1 is MDHEN and CDR2 SYDVKM. The CDR3 sequence: CASSLSGVYGYTF. The CDR3, as DNA: TGTGCCAGCAGTTTATCAGGCGTCTATGGCTACACCTTC.

The chain links TRBV4-2 to TRBJ2-7; TRBD2 agrees at 11 bases. V was pared by 1 base and J by 4 bases, with 18 bases of the junction left unmatched. The germline CDR1 and CDR2 sequences are LGHNA and YNFKEQ. CDR3 length equals 20 residues. CDR3 sequence (DNA): TGTGCCAGCAGCCAAGGTGCGGGACTAGCGGCCATCGGTGGGTTATACGAGCAGTACTTC. This codes for CASSQGAGLAAIGGLYEQYF.

The V call is TRBV28, the J call TRBJ2-1; possible D gene TRBD1, 6 bases. Germline assignment: CDR1 MDHEN and CDR2 SYDVKM. V gave up 3 bases and J gave up 2 bases, with 17 bases separating them. The CDR3 spans 17 residues. The CDR3 reads CASSLWRTVSTYNEQFF. The CDR3 bases are TGTGCCAGCAGTTTGTGGAGGACAGTTAGTACCTACAATGAGCAGTTCTTC.

CDR3 nucleotides: TGCAGCTCTCAGGCAGGGGGGATTGATGAAGCTTTCTTT. Its translation: CSSQAGGIDEAFF. The V call is TRBV29-1, the J call TRBJ1-1; the match to TRBD1 covers 7 bases. The V segment lost 8 bases and the J segment 7 bases; nucleotides outside the gene matches: 13. The CDR3 covers 13 residues. Germline values: CDR1 SQVTM, CDR2 ANQGSEA.